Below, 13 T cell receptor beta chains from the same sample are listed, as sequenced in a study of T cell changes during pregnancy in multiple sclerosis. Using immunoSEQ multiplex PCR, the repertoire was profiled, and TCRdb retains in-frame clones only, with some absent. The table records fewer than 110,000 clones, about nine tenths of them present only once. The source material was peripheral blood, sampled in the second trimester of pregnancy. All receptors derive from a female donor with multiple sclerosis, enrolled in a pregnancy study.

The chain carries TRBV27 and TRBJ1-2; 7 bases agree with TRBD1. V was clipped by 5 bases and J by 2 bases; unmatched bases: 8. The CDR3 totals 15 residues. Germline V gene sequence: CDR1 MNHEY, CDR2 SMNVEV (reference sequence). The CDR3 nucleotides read TGTGCCAGCAGTGCCCGGGGACAGACAAACTATGGCTACACCTTC. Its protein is CASSARGQTNYGYTF.

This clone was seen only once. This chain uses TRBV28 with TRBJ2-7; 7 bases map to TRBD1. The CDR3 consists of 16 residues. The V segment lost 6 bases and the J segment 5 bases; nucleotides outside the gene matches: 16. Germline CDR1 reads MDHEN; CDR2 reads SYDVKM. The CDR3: CASRFFGTAMTDEQYF. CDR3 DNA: TGTGCCAGCAGGTTTTTTGGGACAGCCATGACGGACGAGCAGTACTTC.

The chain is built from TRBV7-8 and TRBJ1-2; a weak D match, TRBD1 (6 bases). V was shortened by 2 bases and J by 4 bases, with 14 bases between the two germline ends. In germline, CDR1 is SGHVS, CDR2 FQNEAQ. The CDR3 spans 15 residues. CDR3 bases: TGTGCCAGCAGCTTAAGCACGGGGGGGCTCTATGGCTACACCTTC. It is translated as CASSLSTGGLYGYTF.

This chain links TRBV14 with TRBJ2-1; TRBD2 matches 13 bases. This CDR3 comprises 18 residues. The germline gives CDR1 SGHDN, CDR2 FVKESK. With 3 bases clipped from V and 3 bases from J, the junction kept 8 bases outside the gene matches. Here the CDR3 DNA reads TGTGCCAGCAGCCATGGGGGACTAGCGGGAACAGGCTACAATGAGCAGTTCTTC. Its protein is CASSHGGLAGTGYNEQFF.

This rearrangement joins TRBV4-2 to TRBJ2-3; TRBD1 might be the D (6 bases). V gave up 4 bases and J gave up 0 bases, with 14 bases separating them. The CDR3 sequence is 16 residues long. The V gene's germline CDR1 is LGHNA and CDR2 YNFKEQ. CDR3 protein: CASSRTPGQSTDTQYF. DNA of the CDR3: TGTGCCAGCAGCCGGACCCCGGGACAAAGCACAGATACGCAGTATTTT.

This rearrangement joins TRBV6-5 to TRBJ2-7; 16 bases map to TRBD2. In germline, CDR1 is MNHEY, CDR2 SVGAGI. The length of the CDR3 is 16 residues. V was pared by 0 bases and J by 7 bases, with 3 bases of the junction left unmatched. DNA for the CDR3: TGTGCCAGCAGTTACTCGGGACTAGCGGGAGGGGGTGAGCAGTACTTC. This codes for CASSYSGLAGGGEQYF.

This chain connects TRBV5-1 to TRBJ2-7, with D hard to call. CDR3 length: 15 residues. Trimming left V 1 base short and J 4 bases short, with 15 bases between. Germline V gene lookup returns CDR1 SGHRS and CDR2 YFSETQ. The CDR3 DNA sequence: TGCGCCAGCAGCTTGAATCGAGGTGGTACGTACGAGCAGTACTTC. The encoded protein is CASSLNRGGTYEQYF.

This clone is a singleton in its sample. The CDR3 coding sequence is TGTGCCAGTAGTATATTCGGACAGGGCCCCCATGAGCAGTTCTTC. Amino acid sequence: CASSIFGQGPHEQFF. The rearrangement links TRBV19 to TRBJ2-1; 8 bases are a match to TRBD1. Germline lookup yields CDR1 LNHDA and CDR2 SQIVND (reference sequence). This CDR3 comprises 15 residues. Trimming removed 2 bases from V and 8 bases from J; junction bases left unmatched: 8.

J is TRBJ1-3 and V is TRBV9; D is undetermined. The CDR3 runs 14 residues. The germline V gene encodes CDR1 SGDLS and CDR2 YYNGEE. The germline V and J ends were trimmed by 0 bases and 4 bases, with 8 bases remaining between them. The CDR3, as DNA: TGTGCCAGCAGCGTAGGGAGGGCAGGAAACACCATATATTTT. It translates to CASSVGRAGNTIYF.

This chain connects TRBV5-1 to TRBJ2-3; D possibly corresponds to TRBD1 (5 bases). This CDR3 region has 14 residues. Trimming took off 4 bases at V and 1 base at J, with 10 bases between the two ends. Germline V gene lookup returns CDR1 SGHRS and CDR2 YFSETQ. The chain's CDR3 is CASSTGPGTDTQYF. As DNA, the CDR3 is TGCGCCAGCAGCACAGGACCCGGCACAGATACGCAGTATTTT.

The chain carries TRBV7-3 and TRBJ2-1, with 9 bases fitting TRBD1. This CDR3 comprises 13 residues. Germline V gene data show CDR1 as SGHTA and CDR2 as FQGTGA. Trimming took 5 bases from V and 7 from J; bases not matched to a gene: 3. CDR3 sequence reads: CASSPGTGNEQFF. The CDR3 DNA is TGTGCCAGCAGCCCGGGGACAGGGAATGAGCAGTTCTTC.

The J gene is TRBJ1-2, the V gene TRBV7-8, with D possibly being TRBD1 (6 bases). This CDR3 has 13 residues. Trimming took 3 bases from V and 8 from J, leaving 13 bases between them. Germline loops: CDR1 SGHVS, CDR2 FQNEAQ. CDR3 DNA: TGTGCCAGCAGCTTGGGGGGGCGTGTCGGCTACACCTTC. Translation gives CASSLGGRVGYTF.

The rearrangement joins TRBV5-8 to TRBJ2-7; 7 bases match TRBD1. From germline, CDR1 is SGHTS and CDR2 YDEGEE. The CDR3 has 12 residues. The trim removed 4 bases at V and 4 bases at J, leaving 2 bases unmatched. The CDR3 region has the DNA TGTGCCAGCAGCATGGACAGGTACGAGCAGTACTTC. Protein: CASSMDRYEQYF.